This T cell receptor beta chain was documented in a study of blood T cell repertoires in COVID-19. Study-level background: COVID-19 samples, acute and convalescent, were from the United States, Italy and Spain.

J was trimmed by 7 bases and V by 5 bases; bases with no gene match: 11. The germline V gene has CDR1 SGHRS and CDR2 YFSETQ. The CDR3 runs to 15 residues. Here immunoSEQ multiplex PCR was the method, and the copy in TCRdb shows in-frame clones only, minus some. The table lists about 69,000 clones, approximately 78% of them singletons. This sequence joins TRBV5-1 and TRBJ1-1, with 10 bases aligning to TRBD1. This receptor was obtained from a woman older than 75 with acute or convalescent COVID-19. The source material was peripheral blood. The DNA of the CDR3 is TGCGCCAGCAGTGCTAGACAGGGGGCTTTATTTGAAGCTTTCTTT. This codes for CASSARQGALFEAFF.